This record concerns one TCR beta chain sequence. Antigen: not known. This sample stems from a study of response to subunit inactivated influenza vaccine. Study-wide findings and caveats: It was the authors' suggestion that each seasonal influenza vaccination recruits few new T cells.

Per the germline V gene, CDR1 is KGHSH and CDR2 is LQKENI. V was shortened by 3 bases and J by 4 bases, with 15 bases between the two germline ends. The CDR3 spans 16 residues. Each CDR3 protein gets one entry after TCRdb re-called the RT-PCR reads with MiXCR. This sample carries hundreds of thousands of distinct CDR3 sequences, roughly 22% of them seen once, and the ten largest clones take 10% to 13%. V gene TRBV18 combines with J gene TRBJ2-2; D remains ambiguous. The clonotype comes from a man aged 50 to 75 who received an inactivated influenza vaccine. The source was PBMCs from blood, collected around 22 months after vaccination. CDR3 region: CASSPFQQSTTGELFF. The CDR3 DNA is TGTGCCAGCTCACCGTTTCAGCAATCAACCACCGGGGAGCTGTTTTTT.